The 26 T cell receptor beta chains in this list originate from one sample, sequenced in a study of blood T cell repertoires in COVID-19. The assay was immunoSEQ multiplex PCR, and TCRdb's table has in-frame clones only and misses some. The profile covers approximately 210,000 clones, with around 86% appearing a single time and approximately 10% taken by the ten largest. Sequenced input: peripheral blood. Receptors originate from a man aged 45-65 years with COVID-19, enrolled during active disease.

About this clone: Additional DNA sequences in this sample encode the identical CDR3. This rearrangement joins TRBV2 to TRBJ2-7; 8 positions agree with TRBD1. V gave up 4 bases and J gave up 0 bases; unmatched junction bases: 5. Per the germline V gene, CDR1 is SNHLY and CDR2 is FYNNEI. The CDR3 has 15 residues. CDR3 loop: CASSGGQGGSYEQYF. CDR3 nucleotide sequence: TGTGCCAGCAGTGGAGGACAGGGTGGCTCCTACGAGCAGTACTTC.

This clone has just a few counts. The chain carries TRBV19 and TRBJ2-3, with TRBD1 identical over 8 bases. Losses at the gene ends were 3 bases for V and 2 bases for J; bases not matched to a gene: 10. Germline V gene data show CDR1 as LNHDA and CDR2 as SQIVND (reference sequence). The CDR3 length is 17 residues. CDR3 nucleotides: TGTGCCAGTAGTATTGGGACAGGAGCCCCTCACACAGATACGCAGTATTTT. Translating gives CASSIGTGAPHTDTQYF.

The chain joins TRBV9 to TRBJ1-1; 7 bases line up with TRBD1. V shed 6 bases, J shed 0 bases, and the junction held 8 bases outside the gene matches. Per germline, CDR1 SGDLS and CDR2 YYNGEE. The CDR3 has 15 residues. CDR3 sequence reads: CASTRTGDMNTEAFF. The CDR3 nucleotides are TGTGCCAGCACTAGAACAGGGGACATGAACACTGAAGCTTTCTTT.

The V and J genes are TRBV14 and TRBJ1-1; maybe TRBD1 (5 bases). The ends were cut back, 2 bases at V and 6 bases at J, with 13 bases in the middle. The CDR3 length is 14 residues. Germline assignment: CDR1 SGHDN and CDR2 FVKESK. This CDR3 reads CASSQKDPGAEAFF. DNA for the CDR3: TGTGCCAGCAGCCAAAAAGACCCGGGGGCTGAAGCTTTCTTT.

V is TRBV28 and J is TRBJ2-7; 8 positions match TRBD1. The CDR3 covers 15 residues. The germline gives CDR1 MDHEN, CDR2 SYDVKM. J gave up 4 bases and V 4 bases, and 9 bases lay outside the gene matches. CDR3 in amino acids: CASSSGTGKPYEQYF. CDR3 DNA: TGTGCCAGCAGTTCAGGGACAGGCAAACCTTACGAGCAGTACTTC.

This clone was picked up a small number of times. The rearrangement uses TRBV2 and TRBJ1-2; no firm D call. The CDR3 loop spans 14 amino acids. Germline V gene sequence: CDR1 SNHLY, CDR2 FYNNEI. Between the trimmed V and J ends, which lost 6 bases and 1 base, there was a span of 12 bases. CDR3 in DNA: TGTGCCAGCAGCCCTCTGGCCCTTAACTATGGCTACACCTTC. Amino acids: CASSPLALNYGYTF.

The chain is built from TRBV3-1 (or the pseudogene TRBV3-2) and TRBJ2-7, with 8 positions matching TRBD2. Germline V CDR1 and CDR2: LGHDT, YNNKEL (reference sequence). The CDR3 length is 14 residues. Unmatched junction bases numbered 5, after V lost 2 bases and J lost 5 bases. CDR3 region: CASSQREGPNEQYF. CDR3 DNA sequence: TGTGCCAGCAGCCAACGGGAGGGACCTAACGAGCAGTACTTC.

V and J are TRBV4-3 and TRBJ1-2, with a possible D match to TRBD1 (6 bases). Per the germline V gene, CDR1 is LGHNA and CDR2 is YSLEER. V shed 3 bases and J shed 7 bases, with 15 bases lying between them. This CDR3 region has 14 residues. The chain's CDR3 is CASSQGAQGSGYTF. CDR3 sequence (DNA): TGCGCCAGCAGCCAGGGGGCCCAGGGCAGTGGCTACACCTTC.

The V gene is TRBV4-2, the J gene TRBJ1-4, with TRBD1 identical over 9 bases. The length of the CDR3 is 16 residues. V dropped 5 bases and J dropped 5; count of bases not matched to a gene: 9. Germline V gives CDR1 LGHNA, CDR2 YNFKEQ. The CDR3 sequence is CASSKEGGTGNEKLFF. CDR3 sequence (DNA): TGTGCCAGCAGCAAGGAGGGCGGGACAGGGAATGAAAAACTGTTTTTT.

This clone turned up a few times. The CDR3 loop is CASSFGQRQPQHF. The DNA of the CDR3 is TGTGCCAGCAGCTTCGGACAGAGGCAGCCCCAGCATTTT. This chain links TRBV7-2 with TRBJ1-5, with a tentative D call TRBD1 (6 bases). Trimming shortened V by 3 bases and J by 7 bases, and 10 bases separated the two germline ends. The CDR3 loop spans 13 amino acids. The germline V gene has CDR1 SGHTA and CDR2 FQGNSA.

This chain joins TRBV11-3 and TRBJ1-3; D ambiguous. The CDR3 is 16 amino acids. Trimming pared 1 base from V and 0 bases from J, leaving 10 bases between. Looked up from germline, CDR1 is SGHNT and CDR2 is YENEEA. The chain's CDR3 is CASSLGIGDSGNTIYF. The CDR3 coding sequence is TGTGCCAGCAGCTTAGGTATCGGAGACTCTGGAAACACCATATATTTT.

This clone appeared a few times. For the CDR3, the DNA is TGTGCCAGCATTTCCAGGGATGCCACTGAAGCTTTCTTT. Protein product: CASISRDATEAFF. This chain connects TRBV6-5 to TRBJ1-1; D might be TRBD1 (5 bases). Germline V gene data show CDR1 as MNHEY and CDR2 as SVGAGI. The CDR3 extends over 13 amino acids. Between the trimmed V and J ends, which lost 7 bases and 4 bases, there was a span of 13 bases.

The rearrangement links TRBV6-5 to TRBJ2-5; 8 bases are shared with TRBD1. This CDR3 spans 15 amino acids. Germline CDR1 MNHEY, CDR2 SVGAGI. The V gene end was trimmed by 6 bases and the J gene end by 2 bases; junction bases not matched to a gene: 8. The CDR3 sequence: CASSHLRTGQETQYF. The CDR3, as DNA: TGTGCCAGCAGCCACCTCAGGACAGGGCAAGAGACCCAGTACTTC.

The chain carries TRBV19 and TRBJ1-3; D is possibly TRBD1 (6 bases). V lost 6 bases and J 1 base, leaving 10 bases between the germline ends. The CDR3 runs 14 residues. Germline loops: CDR1 LNHDA, CDR2 SQIVND (reference sequence). The DNA of the CDR3 is TGTGCCAGTAGAAAACAGGGTTCTGGAAACACCATATATTTT. Translating it yields CASRKQGSGNTIYF. Variable domain in full (rest from reference TRBV19 and TRBJ1-3): DGGITQSPKYLFRKEGQNVTLSCEQNLNHDAMYWYRQDPGQGLRLIYYSQIVNDFQKGDIAEGYSVSREKKESFPLTVTSAQKNPTAFYLCASRKQGSGNTIYFGEGSWLTVV.

This chain uses TRBV15 with TRBJ2-1; possible D gene TRBD2, 6 bases. V was trimmed by 0 bases and J by 12 bases, leaving 15 bases between them. The V gene's germline CDR1 is LNHNV and CDR2 YYDKDF (reference sequence). This CDR3 comprises 14 residues. The CDR3 coding sequence is TGTGCCACCAGCAGAGACTTTCTAGCGCGGGGGCAGTTCTTC. Its translation: CATSRDFLARGQFF.

V usage is TRBV30 and J usage is TRBJ2-7; D perhaps matches TRBD2 (6 bases). CDR3 size: 14 residues. Between the trimmed V and J ends, which lost 2 bases and 7 bases, there was a span of 18 bases. CDR1 is GTSNPN and CDR2 is SVGIG in the germline V gene (reference sequence). CDR3 sequence: CAWSRGVAEWEQYF. The CDR3 DNA is TGTGCCTGGAGTCGCGGGGTAGCGGAGTGGGAGCAGTACTTC.

The gene calls are TRBV4-1 and TRBJ2-2, with 9 positions matching TRBD2. The germline gives CDR1 MGHRA, CDR2 YSYEKL. CDR3 length: 15 residues. The junction had 7 bases not matched to a gene; V was cut back by 3 bases and J by 8 bases. The CDR3: CASSQGLAGVGELFF. CDR3 nucleotides: TGCGCCAGCAGCCAGGGTTTAGCGGGAGTTGGGGAGCTGTTTTTT.

The chain links TRBV6-5 to TRBJ1-3; possibly TRBD1 for D (5 bases). Trimming took off 2 bases at V and 1 base at J, with 9 bases between the two ends. The CDR3 is 15 amino acids. In germline, CDR1 is MNHEY, CDR2 SVGAGI. The CDR3, as DNA: TGTGCCAGCAGTTACATGGGGCGTTCTGGAAACACCATATATTTT. It translates to CASSYMGRSGNTIYF.

V and J are TRBV5-1 and TRBJ2-7; 8 bases agree with TRBD1. J lost 2 bases, V lost 4 bases, and 8 bases had no gene match. The CDR3 loop spans 15 amino acids. Germline V lookup: CDR1 SGHRS, CDR2 YFSETQ. The CDR3 sequence: CASSPGTGGAYEQYF. The DNA for the CDR3 is TGCGCCAGCAGCCCTGGGACAGGTGGGGCCTACGAGCAGTACTTC.

This sequence joins TRBV7-2 and TRBJ2-3; no clear D. V lost 5 bases and J 2 bases, leaving 5 bases between the germline ends. Germline loops: CDR1 SGHTA, CDR2 FQGNSA. This CDR3 region has 12 residues. The CDR3 sequence is CASSPSTDTQYF. In DNA, the CDR3 is TGTGCCAGCAGCCCCTCCACAGATACGCAGTATTTT.

This chain uses TRBV2 with TRBJ2-3; 12 nucleotides match TRBD2. J gave up 2 bases and V 4 bases, and 4 bases lay outside the gene matches. The CDR3 is 16 residues long. CDR1 is SNHLY, CDR2 FYNNEI, per germline. CDR3 sequence reads: CASSASSGRATDTQYF. The CDR3 nucleotides are TGTGCCAGCAGTGCGTCTAGCGGGAGGGCCACAGATACGCAGTATTTT.

The V gene is TRBV7-2, the J gene TRBJ2-7; 9 nucleotides line up with TRBD1. Looked up from germline, CDR1 is SGHTA and CDR2 is FQGNSA. The CDR3 is 15 amino acids. The trim removed 5 bases at V and 2 bases at J, leaving 7 bases unmatched. CDR3 region: CASSLPGQGTYEQYF. For the CDR3, the DNA is TGTGCCAGCAGCCTACCGGGACAGGGTACCTACGAGCAGTACTTC.

J is TRBJ2-7 and V is TRBV3-1 (or the pseudogene TRBV3-2); tentative D call: TRBD2 (6 bases). Per the germline V gene, CDR1 is LGHDT and CDR2 is YNNKEL (reference sequence). This CDR3 contains 17 residues. With 0 bases removed from V and 1 base from J, the gap between germline ends came to 16 bases. CDR3 nucleotide sequence: TGTGCCAGCAGCCAAGATCGATTGGAGGGGCTATCCTACGAGCAGTACTTC. This translates into CASSQDRLEGLSYEQYF.

This clone came up a few times. The chain couples TRBV6-1 to TRBJ1-6; no clear D. The CDR3 is 15 amino acids. Looked up from germline, CDR1 is MNHNS and CDR2 is SASEGT. The germline V and J ends were trimmed by 3 bases and 4 bases, with 10 bases remaining between them. CDR3 region: CASSDYLRYNSPLHF. The DNA for the CDR3 is TGTGCCAGCAGTGATTACTTACGGTATAATTCACCCCTCCACTTT.

The chain carries TRBV19 and TRBJ2-3; maybe TRBD1 (6 bases). There are 17 residues in the CDR3. The germline V gene encodes CDR1 LNHDA and CDR2 SQIVND (reference sequence). V gave up 0 bases and J gave up 0 bases, with 13 bases separating them. The CDR3 here is CASSIEPQGISTDTQYF. The CDR3 DNA reads as TGTGCCAGTAGTATAGAACCACAGGGAATTAGCACAGATACGCAGTATTTT.

The chain uses TRBV5-1 and TRBJ1-2, with 8 bases matching TRBD1. With 3 bases clipped from V and 2 bases from J, the junction kept 6 bases outside the gene matches. CDR3 length: 15 amino acids. Per the germline V gene, CDR1 is SGHRS and CDR2 is YFSETQ. CDR3 loop: CASSSGTGPNYGYTF. In DNA, the CDR3 is TGCGCCAGCAGCTCCGGGACAGGTCCAAACTATGGCTACACCTTC.